These 26 T cell receptor beta chains were all obtained from the same sample, sequenced in a study of T cell repertoires in cytomegalovirus infection. From the reads, TCRdb called clonotypes with MiXCR, one entry per CDR3 protein. The repertoire holds 150,000 to 200,000 distinct CDR3 sequences, roughly 18% seen once, with 18% in the top ten. Source material: CD8+ T cells from PBMCs. All receptors derive from a human donor in good health (CMV status not recorded). Some clones in this sample may be carry-over from other donors' samples.

The chain carries TRBV24-1 and TRBJ2-1; no clear D. Germline loops: CDR1 KGHDR, CDR2 SFDVKD. The V end lost 6 bases, the J end lost 3 bases, and 11 bases lay between the germline ends. This CDR3 is 14 amino acids long. The CDR3 DNA reads as TGTGCCACCAGTAATGGGCCCGACTACAATGAGCAGTTCTTC. Translation: CATSNGPDYNEQFF.

V is TRBV19 and J is TRBJ2-7; D tentatively reads TRBD1 or TRBD2 (5 bases each). The germline CDR1 and CDR2 sequences are LNHDA and SQIVND (reference sequence). V was trimmed by 7 bases and J by 3 bases, leaving 16 bases between them. There are 14 residues in the CDR3. CDR3 in amino acids: CASTPGQGGYEQYF. The CDR3 DNA follows: TGTGCCAGTACGCCGGGGCAGGGTGGCTACGAGCAGTACTTC.

This clonotype was observed a few times. This chain joins TRBV5-1 and TRBJ1-1, with TRBD1 as a possible D gene (5 bases). The CDR3 loop spans 13 amino acids. V shed 2 bases and J shed 6 bases, with 11 bases lying between them. Per germline, CDR1 SGHRS and CDR2 YFSETQ. The DNA of the CDR3 is TGCGCCAGCAGCTTCAGGGTTGGAGCTGAAGCTTTCTTT. Its translation: CASSFRVGAEAFF.

The table lists this clonotype with a few counts. This sequence joins TRBV20-1 and TRBJ1-5; D remains ambiguous. V lost 3 bases, J lost 7 bases, and 13 bases lay in between. CDR1 DFQATT and CDR2 SNEGSKA come from the germline V gene (reference sequence). This CDR3 has 13 amino acids. The CDR3: CSASFGRRQPQHF. Written as DNA, the CDR3 is TGCAGTGCTAGTTTTGGGCGGCGGCAGCCCCAGCATTTT.

This clonotype was counted a few times. The chain uses TRBV2 and TRBJ1-5; TRBD1 is a possible D gene (5 bases). CDR1 is SNHLY and CDR2 is FYNNEI in the germline V gene. Deletions cut 7 bases from V and 4 bases from J, with 20 bases between. The CDR3 covers 16 residues. The CDR3 here is CASMPGKRGRNQPQHF. Written as DNA, the CDR3 is TGTGCCAGCATGCCTGGGAAGAGGGGTAGGAATCAGCCCCAGCATTTT. Using reference TRBV2 and TRBJ1-5 for the parts outside the CDR3, the full variable domain is EPEVTQTPSHQVTQMGQEVILRCVPISNHLYFYWYRQILGQKVEFLVSFYNNEISEKSEIFDDQFSVERPDGSNFTLKIRSTKLEDSAMYFCASMPGKRGRNQPQHFGDGTRLSIL.

The chain combines TRBV29-1 with TRBJ2-1; D perhaps matches TRBD2 (5 bases). The germline CDR1 and CDR2 sequences are SQVTM and ANQGSEA. V gave up 7 bases and J gave up 3 bases, with 10 bases separating them. The CDR3 runs 12 residues. This chain's CDR3 is CSANRDYNEQFF. The CDR3 nucleotides are TGCAGCGCTAATCGGGACTACAATGAGCAGTTCTTC.

This chain links TRBV29-1 with TRBJ2-7; unclear D gene. The V and J ends lost 4 bases and 7 bases respectively, with 17 bases between them. The germline gives CDR1 SQVTM, CDR2 ANQGSEA. This CDR3 is built from 13 residues. CDR3 nucleotide sequence: TGCAGCGTTGGGTATAAGATCGGCGCTGAGCAGTACTTC. It translates to CSVGYKIGAEQYF.

This clonotype was picked up a small number of times. J is TRBJ2-1 and V is TRBV12-3 or TRBV12-4; D may be TRBD2 (6 bases). Trimming removed 6 bases at V and 6 bases at J, with 9 bases between. This CDR3 has 12 residues. The CDR3 spells CASRFGGNEQFF. For the CDR3, the DNA is TGTGCCAGCAGATTCGGGGGCAATGAGCAGTTCTTC.

CDR3: CASSILAGEYNEQFF. Written as DNA, the CDR3 is TGTGCCAGTAGTATCTTAGCGGGGGAGTACAATGAGCAGTTCTTC. V is TRBV19 and J is TRBJ2-1, with 9 bases aligning to TRBD2. The germline V gene has CDR1 LNHDA and CDR2 SQIVND (reference sequence). The CDR3 is 15 residues long. Trimming removed 3 bases from V and 4 bases from J; junction bases left unmatched: 4.

This clonotype was observed at least ten times. V usage is TRBV7-2 and J usage is TRBJ2-7; tentative D call: TRBD1 (6 bases). The V gene's germline CDR1 is SGHTA and CDR2 FQGNSA. V shed 2 bases and J shed 2 bases, with 16 bases lying between them. This CDR3 contains 16 residues. The CDR3, as DNA: TGTGCCAGCAGCTTACCCGGGACACCCCGACCCTACGAGCAGTACTTC. Its translation: CASSLPGTPRPYEQYF.

This rearrangement joins TRBV6-5 to TRBJ2-1, with TRBD2 identical over 10 bases. With 2 bases clipped from V and 8 bases from J, the junction kept 6 bases outside the gene matches. The V gene's germline CDR1 is MNHEY and CDR2 SVGAGI. This CDR3 is 15 amino acids long. The CDR3 reads CASSYVASGSYEQFF. DNA for the CDR3: TGTGCCAGCAGTTACGTCGCTAGCGGGAGTTATGAGCAGTTCTTC.

The rearrangement links TRBV12-3 or TRBV12-4 to TRBJ2-5; D is unclear. The V end was cut by 5 bases, the J end by 0 bases, with 7 bases between. The CDR3 spans 13 residues. The CDR3 spells CASSAVYQETQYF. CDR3 in DNA: TGTGCCAGCAGTGCGGTCTACCAAGAGACCCAGTACTTC.

This clonotype has a count of ten or more. V and J are TRBV7-8 and TRBJ2-7; weak D call: TRBD2 (7 bases). V lost 1 base to trimming and J lost 5 bases, with 12 bases between them. The CDR3 length is 14 residues. Germline-derived CDR1 and CDR2 are SGHVS and FQNEAQ. The CDR3, as DNA: TGTGCCAGCAGCTTAGGTGGGGGGGCGGACGAGCAGTACTTC. Translated, it gives CASSLGGGADEQYF.

The table lists this clonotype with a few counts. The rearrangement uses TRBV7-8 and TRBJ2-3; tentatively, D is TRBD1 (5 bases). This CDR3 has 15 amino acids. Deletions cut 3 bases from V and 5 bases from J, with 15 bases between. Germline V gives CDR1 SGHVS, CDR2 FQNEAQ. Here the CDR3 reads CASSLVFREGDTQYF. DNA for the CDR3: TGTGCCAGCAGCTTGGTCTTCAGGGAAGGAGATACGCAGTATTTT.

In this sample, this clonotype turned up a few times. The V gene is TRBV6-2 or TRBV6-3, the J gene TRBJ2-3, with D tentatively TRBD2 (6 bases). The V and J ends lost 2 bases and 0 bases respectively, with 12 bases between them. This CDR3 region has 16 residues. Per the germline V gene, CDR1 is MNHEY and CDR2 is SVGEGT. CDR3 loop: CASSYDSRGSTDTQYF. The CDR3 DNA follows: TGTGCCAGCAGTTACGATTCGCGGGGAAGCACAGATACGCAGTATTTT.

The table lists this clonotype with a few counts. The chain recombines TRBV7-6 with TRBJ2-7; D not certain. V dropped 5 bases and J dropped 3 bases, with 17 bases sitting between them. Per germline, CDR1 SGHVS and CDR2 FNYEAQ. The CDR3 covers 15 residues. The CDR3 is CASSPTPMENYEQYF. CDR3 bases: TGTGCCAGCAGCCCCACTCCAATGGAGAACTACGAGCAGTACTTC. The whole variable domain, remainder taken from reference TRBV7-6 and TRBJ2-7, is GAGVSQSPRYKVTKRGQDVALRCDPISGHVSLYWYRQALGQGPEFLTYFNYEAQQDKSGLPNDRFSAERPEGSISTLTIQRTEQRDSAMYRCASSPTPMENYEQYFGPGTRLTVT.

This chain connects TRBV28 to TRBJ1-3; 7 bases match TRBD1. Losses at the gene ends were 4 bases for V and 4 bases for J; bases not matched to a gene: 1. This CDR3 region has 13 residues. Germline assignment: CDR1 MDHEN and CDR2 SYDVKM. The DNA for the CDR3 is TGTGCCAGCAGTTCGACAGGGGGAAACACCATATATTTT. Protein product: CASSSTGGNTIYF.

The chain carries TRBV5-4 and TRBJ2-7; TRBD1 matches at 11 bases. The germline gives CDR1 SGHNT, CDR2 YYREEE (reference sequence). The CDR3 is 15 residues long. Trimming took 4 bases from V and 1 from J; bases not matched to a gene: 4. The CDR3 DNA reads as TGTGCCAGCAGCGGCGGGACAGGGGGTTCCTACGAGCAGTACTTC. Translation: CASSGGTGGSYEQYF.

This chain connects TRBV7-2 to TRBJ1-2; D not certain. Per germline, CDR1 SGHTA and CDR2 FQGNSA. There are 12 residues in the CDR3. Trimming removed 1 base at V and 8 bases at J, with 8 bases between. CDR3 nucleotides: TGTGCCAGCAGCTTAGGCGAGAGAGGCTACACCTTC. This encodes CASSLGERGYTF.

The chain recombines TRBV7-2 with TRBJ1-1; tentatively, D is TRBD1 (5 bases). This CDR3 has 13 amino acids. Trimming removed 6 bases at V and 4 bases at J, with 12 bases between. The germline CDR1 and CDR2 sequences are SGHTA and FQGNSA. CDR3 DNA: TGTGCCAGCAGGGGGGGGGGAAGCACTGAAGCTTTCTTT. Translated: CASRGGGSTEAFF.

This clonotype was counted between two and nine times. The chain employs TRBV5-1 and TRBJ1-2, with a possible D match to TRBD1 (5 bases). V was shortened by 10 bases and J by 1 base, with 20 bases between the two germline ends. Per germline, CDR1 SGHRS and CDR2 YFSETQ. The length of the CDR3 is 15 residues. As DNA, the CDR3 is TGCGCCTCCACGCCGAGGGAGGGGATTAACTATGGCTACACCTTC. Protein sequence: CASTPREGINYGYTF. The full variable domain, completed using reference TRBV5-1 and TRBJ1-2, is KAGVTQTPRYLIKTRGQQVTLSCSPISGHRSVSWYQQTPGQGLQFLFEYFSETQRNKGNFPGRFSGRQFSNSRSEMNVSTLELGDSALYLCASTPREGINYGYTFGSGTRLTVV.

The chain carries TRBV7-2 and TRBJ2-7; TRBD1 aligns across 10 bases. The germline gives CDR1 SGHTA, CDR2 FQGNSA. The CDR3 is 15 amino acids. Trimming removed 3 bases from V and 2 bases from J; junction bases left unmatched: 4. The CDR3 sequence is CASSFVGTGAYEQYF. For the CDR3, the DNA is TGTGCCAGCAGCTTTGTGGGGACAGGGGCCTACGAGCAGTACTTC.

The V gene is TRBV12-3 or TRBV12-4, the J gene TRBJ2-7; TRBD1 might be the D (6 bases). The V end lost 6 bases, the J end lost 6 bases, and 21 bases lay between the germline ends. CDR3 length: 15 amino acids. CDR3 residues: CASSHPGTPFREQYF. The CDR3 nucleotides read TGTGCCAGCAGCCACCCCGGGACACCCTTTCGCGAGCAGTACTTC.

The J gene is TRBJ2-7, the V gene TRBV9; D tentatively fits TRBD1 or TRBD2 (5 bases each). V lost 4 bases and J lost 4, with 18 bases in between. Per germline, CDR1 SGDLS and CDR2 YYNGEE. The length of the CDR3 is 15 residues. The DNA for the CDR3 is TGTGCCAGCAGCCCAGTTGGGGGAAGCCCATACGAGCAGTACTTC. Residues: CASSPVGGSPYEQYF.

The gene calls are TRBV19 and TRBJ1-2; 7 bases match TRBD1. The length of the CDR3 is 14 residues. Germline V gives CDR1 LNHDA, CDR2 SQIVND (reference sequence). J was trimmed by 5 bases and V by 6 bases; bases with no gene match: 9. Written as DNA, the CDR3 is TGTGCCAGTAGCTATCCCGGGACAGAGTATGGCTACACCTTC. This encodes CASSYPGTEYGYTF.

This chain uses TRBV7-2 with TRBJ2-7; D gene unclear. V was cut by 2 bases and J by 5 bases, with 4 bases left in between. Germline V lookup: CDR1 SGHTA, CDR2 FQGNSA. The CDR3 is 11 amino acids. The CDR3 protein is CASSLIDEQYF. The CDR3 DNA follows: TGTGCCAGCAGCTTAATCGACGAGCAGTACTTC.